One sample yielded the 25 T cell receptor beta chains listed below, sequenced in a study of T cell responses to AZD1222 COVID-19 vaccine. Profiled with immunoSEQ multiplex PCR; TCRdb holds only in-frame clones, not every one. The table has 95,000 to 150,000 clones, around 92% seen once. Source: peripheral blood, taken on day 0 of AZD1222 vaccination. These receptors were obtained from an adult in good health.

This rearrangement joins TRBV16 to TRBJ1-4, with D tentatively TRBD1 (6 bases). This CDR3 comprises 17 residues. Germline V gene lookup returns CDR1 KGHSY and CDR2 FQNENV. Trimming cost V 4 bases and J 4 bases, with 19 bases left between them. The CDR3 DNA reads as TGTGCCAGCAGCCTCCACCTCGGACAGAAGGGTAATGAAAAACTGTTTTTT. This sequence encodes CASSLHLGQKGNEKLFF.

This chain uses TRBV14 with TRBJ1-1; D not certain. The CDR3 contains 13 residues. The V end lost 1 base, the J end lost 4 bases, and 7 bases lay between the germline ends. In germline, CDR1 is SGHDN, CDR2 FVKESK. This CDR3 reads CASSQVAGTEAFF. CDR3 sequence (DNA): TGTGCCAGCAGCCAAGTGGCTGGCACTGAAGCTTTCTTT.

The chain uses TRBV6-1 and TRBJ2-2; possibly TRBD2 for D (5 bases). The ends were cut back, 3 bases at V and 1 base at J, with 9 bases in the middle. The CDR3 covers 15 residues. The germline CDR1 and CDR2 sequences are MNHNS and SASEGT. CDR3 sequence reads: CASSDRRGNTGELFF. Here the CDR3 DNA reads TGTGCCAGCAGTGACCGACGGGGGAACACCGGGGAGCTGTTTTTT.

This rearrangement joins TRBV25-1 to TRBJ2-3; tentative D call: TRBD2 (6 bases). This CDR3 has 16 amino acids. The germline V gene has CDR1 MGHDK and CDR2 SYGVNS. The V and J ends lost 3 bases and 1 base respectively, with 14 bases between them. CDR3 coding DNA: TGTGCCAGCAGTGATGCGGCGGGGTCTGGCACAGATACGCAGTATTTT. Translating gives CASSDAAGSGTDTQYF.

This chain uses TRBV29-1 with TRBJ2-3, with D perhaps TRBD1 or TRBD2 (6 bases each). The ends were cut back, 0 bases at V and 5 bases at J, with 18 bases in the middle. Germline values: CDR1 SQVTM, CDR2 ANQGSEA. The CDR3 runs to 16 residues. The CDR3 protein is CSVEDRGQGIRDTQYF. The CDR3 region has the DNA TGCAGCGTTGAAGATCGGGGGCAGGGGATACGAGATACGCAGTATTTT.

This chain joins TRBV5-1 and TRBJ1-1, with 9 nucleotides matching TRBD1. Germline CDR1 reads SGHRS; CDR2 reads YFSETQ. The CDR3 loop spans 15 amino acids. J lost 6 bases, V lost 0 bases, and 6 bases had no gene match. In DNA form, the CDR3 reads TGCGCCAGCAGCTTGGGGGACAGGGAGAGCGCTGAAGCTTTCTTT. It translates to CASSLGDRESAEAFF.

This chain connects TRBV7-9 to TRBJ2-7; a possible D gene is TRBD2 (6 bases). The V and J ends lost 4 bases and 0 bases respectively, with 10 bases between them. The CDR3 covers 14 residues. Per germline, CDR1 SEHNR and CDR2 FQNEAQ (reference sequence). CDR3 loop: CASSSRDHSYEQYF. In DNA form, the CDR3 reads TGTGCCAGCAGCTCGCGGGACCACTCCTACGAGCAGTACTTC.

The rearrangement joins TRBV6-5 to TRBJ1-3, with TRBD1 matching over 7 bases. V shed 0 bases, J shed 10 bases, and the junction held 6 bases outside the gene matches. Germline CDR1 reads MNHEY; CDR2 reads SVGAGI. The CDR3 consists of 14 residues. The CDR3 protein is CASSYSVTGSTIYF. In nucleotides, the CDR3 is TGTGCCAGCAGTTACTCGGTGACAGGGTCGACCATATATTTT.

The chain joins TRBV7-2 to TRBJ1-4; D is unresolved. The V gene lost 5 bases and the J gene lost 2 bases, with 12 bases spanning the gap. Germline V CDR1 and CDR2: SGHTA, FQGNSA. This CDR3 spans 15 amino acids. The CDR3 reads CASSTRHLTNEKLFF. The CDR3 DNA reads TGTGCCAGCAGCACACGACATCTGACTAATGAAAAACTGTTTTTT.

The V gene is TRBV5-6, the J gene TRBJ2-7; 9 nucleotides line up with TRBD2. CDR3 length: 16 amino acids. Germline CDR1 and CDR2: SGHDT and YYEEEE. The J segment lost 3 bases and the V segment lost 0 bases, leaving 7 bases of the junction unmatched. Written as DNA, the CDR3 is TGTGCCAGCAGCTTGGCTCTAGCGGGGTTGCTCTACGAGCAGTACTTC. It codes for CASSLALAGLLYEQYF.

The V call is TRBV7-2, the J call TRBJ1-2; 8 bases align to TRBD1. The CDR3 length is 14 residues. J lost 0 bases, V lost 5 bases, and 2 bases had no gene match. The V gene's germline CDR1 is SGHTA and CDR2 FQGNSA. CDR3 sequence reads: CASSRDRTNYGYTF. CDR3 nucleotide sequence: TGTGCCAGCAGCCGGGACAGGACTAACTATGGCTACACCTTC. The full variable domain, with the rest looked up from reference TRBV7-2 and TRBJ1-2, is GAGVSQSPSNKVTEKGKDVELRCDPISGHTALYWYRQSLGQGLEFLIYFQGNSAPDKSGLPSDRFSAERTGGSVSTLTIQRTQQEDSAVYLCASSRDRTNYGYTFGSGTRLTVV.

The chain recombines TRBV29-1 with TRBJ1-4, with TRBD1 matching over 10 bases. This CDR3 spans 13 amino acids. CDR1 SQVTM and CDR2 ANQGSEA come from the germline V gene. J was trimmed by 6 bases and V by 4 bases; bases with no gene match: 2. This CDR3 is CSVAGQGYEKLFF. The CDR3 nucleotides are TGCAGCGTTGCGGGACAGGGGTATGAAAAACTGTTTTTT. Based on the CDR3 plus reference TRBV29-1 and TRBJ1-4, the full variable domain is SAVISQKPSRDICQRGTSLTIQCQVDSQVTMMFWYRQQPGQSLTLIATANQGSEATYESGFVIDKFPISRPNLTFSTLTVSNMSPEDSSIYLCSVAGQGYEKLFFGSGTQLSVL.

The chain has TRBV7-2 and TRBJ2-7; TRBD2 matches at 10 bases. Germline V gene lookup returns CDR1 SGHTA and CDR2 FQGNSA. This CDR3 comprises 15 residues. Trimming removed 5 bases from V and 2 bases from J; junction bases left unmatched: 6. The CDR3 nucleotides read TGTGCCAGCAGCCAAACTAGCGGGGTTACCTACGAGCAGTACTTC. This codes for CASSQTSGVTYEQYF.

The chain has TRBV19 and TRBJ1-1; no clear D. Germline CDR1 LNHDA, CDR2 SQIVND (reference sequence). V was cut by 6 bases and J by 0 bases, with 14 bases left in between. CDR3 length equals 15 residues. This chain's CDR3 is CASRRATFMNTEAFF. In nucleotides, the CDR3 is TGTGCCAGTAGGAGGGCCACCTTTATGAACACTGAAGCTTTCTTT.

The J gene is TRBJ2-3, the V gene TRBV27; TRBD2 matches 9 bases. The V gene's germline CDR1 is MNHEY and CDR2 SMNVEV (reference sequence). This CDR3 comprises 15 residues. The V segment lost 5 bases and the J segment 6 bases; nucleotides outside the gene matches: 9. The CDR3 coding sequence is TGTGCCAGCAGTCACTCGACTAGCGGTTCGGATACGCAGTATTTT. Translation: CASSHSTSGSDTQYF.

The chain combines TRBV20-1 with TRBJ1-2; D is ambiguous. The CDR3 is 11 amino acids. With 1 base removed from V and 4 bases from J, the gap between germline ends came to 4 bases. Looked up from germline, CDR1 is DFQATT and CDR2 is SNEGSKA (reference sequence). The CDR3 loop is CSARVPYGYTF. The CDR3 nucleotides read TGCAGTGCTAGAGTGCCCTATGGCTACACCTTC.

This clone has just a few counts. The rearrangement joins TRBV4-1 to TRBJ2-3; D ambiguous. The germline V and J ends were trimmed by 0 bases and 4 bases, with 11 bases remaining between them. This CDR3 has 15 residues. Per germline, CDR1 MGHRA and CDR2 YSYEKL. CDR3 DNA: TGCGCCAGCAGCCAAGAAGGGTTAGTAGCAGATACGCAGTATTTT. Translation: CASSQEGLVADTQYF.

This sequence joins TRBV19 and TRBJ2-5, with a possible D match to TRBD2 (6 bases). The CDR3 is 12 residues long. The V end lost 6 bases, the J end lost 9 bases, and 14 bases lay between the germline ends. CDR1 is LNHDA, CDR2 SQIVND, per germline (reference sequence). The CDR3 protein is CASRKTGGAQYF. CDR3 bases: TGTGCCAGTAGAAAAACCGGAGGGGCCCAGTACTTC. Full variable domain (outside the CDR3, taken from reference TRBV19 and TRBJ2-5): DGGITQSPKYLFRKEGQNVTLSCEQNLNHDAMYWYRQDPGQGLRLIYYSQIVNDFQKGDIAEGYSVSREKKESFPLTVTSAQKNPTAFYLCASRKTGGAQYFGPGTRLLVL.

V usage is TRBV11-3 and J usage is TRBJ1-6; D unresolved. There are 14 residues in the CDR3. Germline V gives CDR1 SGHNT, CDR2 YENEEA. The V end lost 2 bases, the J end lost 7 bases, and 9 bases lay between the germline ends. The CDR3 DNA sequence: TGTGCCAGCAGCTTAAAATCCGGGAATTCACCCCTCCACTTT. This gives the protein CASSLKSGNSPLHF.

To note about this clone: The junction departs from the called germline gene at one end, perhaps through a read error. The rearrangement uses TRBV18 and TRBJ2-3, with D perhaps assigned TRBD1 or TRBD2 (7 bases each). The length of the CDR3 is 16 residues. Germline V gives CDR1 KGHSH, CDR2 LQKENI. The CDR3 bases are TGTGCCAGCTCCCCACAGGGGACTACCCCCACAGATACGCAGTATTTT. This encodes CASSPQGTTPTDTQYF.

This rearrangement joins TRBV19 to TRBJ2-7; 9 positions agree with TRBD1. Per germline, CDR1 LNHDA and CDR2 SQIVND (reference sequence). The CDR3 totals 14 residues. J lost 6 bases, V lost 5 bases, and 8 bases had no gene match. The CDR3 region is CASSSPTGGGEQYF. The DNA of the CDR3 is TGTGCCAGTAGTTCCCCGACAGGGGGTGGCGAGCAGTACTTC.

This chain links TRBV10-1 with TRBJ1-1, with D possibly TRBD1 on 5 matching bases. Trimming removed 0 bases from V and 6 bases from J, with 14 bases in between. The germline gives CDR1 WNHNN, CDR2 SYGVQD (reference sequence). This CDR3 spans 15 amino acids. This CDR3 is CASSESGGPGPEAFF. In DNA form, the CDR3 reads TGCGCCAGCAGTGAGTCCGGGGGACCGGGGCCTGAAGCTTTCTTT.

The chain has TRBV5-1 and TRBJ1-1; 11 positions match TRBD1. CDR1 and CDR2 from the germline V gene are SGHRS and YFSETQ. CDR3 length equals 16 residues. V lost 0 bases to trimming and J lost 5 bases; unmatched junction nucleotides: 6. For the CDR3, the DNA is TGCGCCAGCAGCTTGGGGACAGGGGGCGGATTTACTGAAGCTTTCTTT. Encoded protein: CASSLGTGGGFTEAFF.

The genes are TRBV9 and TRBJ2-1, with a possible D match to TRBD2 (5 bases). CDR3 size: 14 residues. Trimming took off 3 bases at V and 7 bases at J, with 14 bases between the two ends. Germline values: CDR1 SGDLS, CDR2 YYNGEE. The CDR3 loop is CASSAFPSLNEQFF. The DNA for the CDR3 is TGTGCCAGCAGCGCCTTCCCTAGCCTTAATGAGCAGTTCTTC. The full variable domain, in which reference TRBV9 and TRBJ2-1 provide the parts outside the CDR3, is DSGVTQTPKHLITATGQRVTLRCSPRSGDLSVYWYQQSLDQGLQFLIQYYNGEERAKGNILERFSAQQFPDLHSELNLSSLELGDSALYFCASSAFPSLNEQFFGPGTRLTVL.

The CDR3 bases are TGTGCCAGCAGCTTCTTCCTAGCGGGAAACGAGCAGTACTTC. This gives the protein CASSFFLAGNEQYF. The chain combines TRBV5-4 with TRBJ2-7; 9 nucleotides agree with TRBD2. This CDR3 has 14 residues. Germline-derived CDR1 and CDR2 are SGHNT and YYREEE (reference sequence). Losses at the gene ends were 2 bases for V and 5 bases for J; bases not matched to a gene: 5. The whole variable domain, filled in from reference TRBV5-4 and TRBJ2-7, reads ETGVTQSPTHLIKTRGQQVTLRCSSQSGHNTVSWYQQALGQGPQFIFQYYREEENGRGNFPPRFSGLQFPNYSSELNVNALELDDSALYLCASSFFLAGNEQYFGPGTRLTVT.